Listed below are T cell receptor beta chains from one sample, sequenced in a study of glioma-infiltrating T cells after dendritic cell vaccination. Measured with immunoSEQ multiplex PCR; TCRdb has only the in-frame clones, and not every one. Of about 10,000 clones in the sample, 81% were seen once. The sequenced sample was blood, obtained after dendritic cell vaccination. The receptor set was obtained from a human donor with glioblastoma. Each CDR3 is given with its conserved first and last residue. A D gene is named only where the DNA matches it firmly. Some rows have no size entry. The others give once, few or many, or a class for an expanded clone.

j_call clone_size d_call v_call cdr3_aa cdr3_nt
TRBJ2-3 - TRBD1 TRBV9 CASSAELGGIDTQYF TGTGCCAGCAGCGCCGAACTAGGGGGCATAGATACGCAGTATTTT
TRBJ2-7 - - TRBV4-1 CASSQDLSRFTYEQYF TGCGCCAGCAGCCAAGATCTTTCGCGGTTTACCTACGAGCAGTACTTC
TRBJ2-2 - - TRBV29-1 CSVARTGELFF TGCAGCGTTGCGAGGACCGGGGAGCTGTTTTTT
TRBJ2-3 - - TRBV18 CASSPPGADTQYF TGTGCCAGCTCACCACCGGGCGCAGATACGCAGTATTTT
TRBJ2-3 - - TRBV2 CAGRAFGAFSTDTQYF TGTGCCGGACGAGCTTTTGGGGCCTTCTCCACAGATACGCAGTATTTT
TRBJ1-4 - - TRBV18 CANSPGATNEKLFF TGTGCCAACTCACCGGGAGCAACTAATGAAAAACTGTTTTTT
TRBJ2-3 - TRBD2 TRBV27 CASTRRAGGPDTQYF TGTGCCAGCACCCGGAGGGCGGGAGGGCCAGATACGCAGTATTTT
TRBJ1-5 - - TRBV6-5 CASSSLDSFDQPQHF TGTGCCAGCAGTTCCCTGGACAGTTTCGATCAGCCCCAGCATTTT
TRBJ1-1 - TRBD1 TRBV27 CASRRTGLNTEAFF TGTGCCAGCAGGAGGACAGGGTTGAACACTGAAGCTTTCTTT
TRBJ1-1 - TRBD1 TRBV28 CASSLARGLTEAFF TGTGCCAGCAGTTTAGCCAGGGGGCTCACTGAAGCTTTCTTT
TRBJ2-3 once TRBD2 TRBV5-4 CASSLGLAGVGRGDTQYF TGTGCCAGCAGCTTGGGGCTAGCGGGAGTGGGGAGAGGAGATACGCAGTATTTT